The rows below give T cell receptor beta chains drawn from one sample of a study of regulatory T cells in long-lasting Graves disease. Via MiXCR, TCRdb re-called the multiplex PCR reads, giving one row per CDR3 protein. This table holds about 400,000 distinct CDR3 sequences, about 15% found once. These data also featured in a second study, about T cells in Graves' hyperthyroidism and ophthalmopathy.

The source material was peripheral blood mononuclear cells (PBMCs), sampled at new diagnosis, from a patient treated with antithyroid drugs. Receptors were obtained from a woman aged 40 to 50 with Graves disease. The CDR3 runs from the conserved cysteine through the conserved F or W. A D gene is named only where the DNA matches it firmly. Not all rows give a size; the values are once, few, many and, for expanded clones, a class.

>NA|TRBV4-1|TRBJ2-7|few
CASTPTPPLVWGSEQYF
TGCGCCAGCACACCGACACCCCCCCTAGTTTGGGGGAGCGAGCAGTACTTC
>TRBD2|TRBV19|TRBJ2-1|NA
CASRPTTSGRSDEQFF
TGTGCCAGTAGGCCCACGACTAGCGGGAGATCCGATGAGCAGTTCTTC
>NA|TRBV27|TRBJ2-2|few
CASKHNTGELFF
TGTGCCAGCAAACATAACACCGGGGAGCTGTTTTTT
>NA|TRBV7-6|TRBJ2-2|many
CASSQGGGEATGELFF
TGTGCCAGCAGCCAAGGGGGAGGGGAGGCGACCGGGGAGCTGTTTTTT
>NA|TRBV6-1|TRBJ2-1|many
CASSHGGVSYNEQFF
TGTGCCAGCAGCCACGGGGGAGTTTCCTACAATGAGCAGTTCTTC
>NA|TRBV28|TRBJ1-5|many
CASSLLQGSNQPQHF
TGTGCCAGCAGCTTATTACAGGGAAGCAATCAGCCCCAGCATTTT
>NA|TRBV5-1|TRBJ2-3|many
CASSGRPQSTDTQYF
TGCGCCAGCAGCGGGAGGCCCCAAAGCACAGATACGCAGTATTTT
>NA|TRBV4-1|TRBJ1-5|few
CASSQDLQIFNQPQHF
TGCGCCAGCAGCCAAGATCTACAAATTTTCAATCAGCCCCAGCATTTT
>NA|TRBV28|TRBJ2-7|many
CASSLAQTSSYEQYF
TGTGCCAGCAGTTTAGCTCAGACGAGCTCCTACGAGCAGTACTTC
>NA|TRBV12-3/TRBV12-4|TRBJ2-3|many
CASRYRDADTQYF
TGTGCCAGCAGGTACAGGGACGCCGATACGCAGTATTTT
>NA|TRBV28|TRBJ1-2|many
CASRYPYGYTF
TGTGCCAGCAGATATCCCTATGGCTACACCTTC
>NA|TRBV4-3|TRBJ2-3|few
CASSQGTFTDTQYF
TGCGCCAGCAGCCAAGGGACTTTCACAGATACGCAGTATTTT
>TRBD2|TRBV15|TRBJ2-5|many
CATRGGASDRETQYF
TGTGCCACCAGGGGAGGGGCCTCAGATAGAGAGACCCAGTACTTC
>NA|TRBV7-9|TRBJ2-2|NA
CASSPARRTNTGELFF
TGTGCCAGCAGCCCAGCTAGGCGGACGAACACCGGGGAGCTGTTTTTT
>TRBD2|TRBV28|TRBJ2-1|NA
CASSYFFDVGSGSSYNEQFF
TGTGCCAGCAGCTATTTTTTCGACGTCGGTAGCGGGAGCTCCTACAATGAGCAGTTCTTC
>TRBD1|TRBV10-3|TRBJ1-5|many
CAISEGQGPSAQHF
TGTGCCATCAGTGAGGGACAGGGCCCTTCGGCCCAGCATTTT
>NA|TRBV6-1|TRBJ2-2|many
CASIGGGTGELFF
TGTGCCAGCATAGGCGGCGGTACCGGGGAGCTGTTTTTT
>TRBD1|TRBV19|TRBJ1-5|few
CASSPGQGSLGLPQHF
TGTGCCAGTAGCCCGGGACAGGGGAGTCTTGGGCTGCCCCAGCATTTT
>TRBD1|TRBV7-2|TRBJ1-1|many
CASSFDRGATEAFF
TGTGCCAGCAGCTTTGACAGGGGGGCGACTGAAGCTTTCTTT
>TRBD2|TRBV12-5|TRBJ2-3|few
CASGLVLASSTDTQYF
TGTGCTAGTGGTTTGGTACTAGCGTCTAGCACAGATACGCAGTATTTT
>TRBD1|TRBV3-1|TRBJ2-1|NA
CASSQGYRGGNEQFF
TGTGCCAGCAGCCAAGGCTACAGGGGTGGCAATGAGCAGTTCTTC
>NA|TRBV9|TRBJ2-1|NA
CASSVSAGQYNEQFF
TGTGCCAGCAGCGTATCCGCAGGACAATACAATGAGCAGTTCTTC
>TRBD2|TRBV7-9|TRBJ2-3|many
CASSFVAGADTQYF
TGTGCCAGCAGCTTTGTAGCGGGAGCAGATACGCAGTATTTT
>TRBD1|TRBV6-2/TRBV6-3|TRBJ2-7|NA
CASSLTGGSIAYEQYF
TGTGCCAGCAGTTTAACAGGGGGGAGCATAGCGTACGAGCAGTACTTC
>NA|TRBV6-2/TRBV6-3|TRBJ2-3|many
CASSSRIAEHIIDTQYF
TGTGCCAGCAGTTCGAGAATAGCGGAACATATTATCGATACGCAGTATTTT
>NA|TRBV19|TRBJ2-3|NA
CASSALSNTDTQYF
TGTGCCAGTAGTGCCCTTTCGAACACAGATACGCAGTATTTT
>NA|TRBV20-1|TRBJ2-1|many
CSARDYRGAGYNEQFF
TGCAGTGCTAGAGATTACCGGGGGGCGGGTTACAATGAGCAGTTCTTC
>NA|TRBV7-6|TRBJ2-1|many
CASSDPRGRRHNEQFF
TGTGCCAGCAGCGACCCGCGGGGGCGGCGACACAATGAGCAGTTCTTC
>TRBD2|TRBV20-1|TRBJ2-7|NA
CSARDDIGLAGVGPYEQYF
TGCAGTGCTAGAGACGATATAGGACTAGCGGGAGTGGGCCCCTACGAGCAGTACTTC
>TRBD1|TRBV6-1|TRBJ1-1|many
CASSASDRAGNTEAFF
TGTGCCAGCAGCGCGTCGGACAGGGCAGGGAACACTGAAGCTTTCTTT
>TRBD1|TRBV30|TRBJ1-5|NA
CAWSAGGSSNQPQHF
TGTGCCTGGAGTGCAGGGGGCTCTAGCAATCAGCCCCAGCATTTT
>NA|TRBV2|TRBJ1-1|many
CASRPWNTEAFF
TGTGCCAGCAGACCCTGGAACACTGAAGCTTTCTTT
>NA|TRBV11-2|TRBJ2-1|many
CASSFGTGGYNEQFF
TGTGCCAGCAGCTTTGGGACTGGGGGCTACAATGAGCAGTTCTTC
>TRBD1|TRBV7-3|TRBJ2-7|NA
CASSPGTGTDEQYF
TGTGCCAGCAGCCCCGGGACAGGGACGGACGAGCAGTACTTC
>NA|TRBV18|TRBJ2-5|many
CASSPPGFPETQYF
TGTGCCAGCTCACCACCGGGATTTCCAGAGACCCAGTACTTC
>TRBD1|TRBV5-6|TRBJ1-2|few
CASRMWDRGGYTF
TGTGCCAGCAGAATGTGGGACAGGGGTGGCTACACCTTC
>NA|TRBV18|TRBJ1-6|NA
CASPRIEIETYNSPLHF
TGTGCCAGCCCTCGGATCGAAATAGAGACCTATAATTCACCCCTCCACTTT
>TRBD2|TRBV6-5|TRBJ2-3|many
CASSSLAGVNTDTQYF
TGTGCCAGCAGTTCTCTAGCGGGAGTGAACACAGATACGCAGTATTTT
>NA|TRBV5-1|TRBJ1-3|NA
CASSLGGAGDTIYF
TGCGCCAGCAGCTTGGGCGGCGCCGGGGACACCATATATTTT
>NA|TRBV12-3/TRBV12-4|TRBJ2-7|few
CASSLDVNEQYF
TGTGCCAGCAGTTTAGACGTAAACGAGCAGTACTTC
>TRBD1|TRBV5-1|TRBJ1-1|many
CASSDPNRGNTEAFF
TGCGCCAGCAGCGACCCTAACAGGGGTAACACTGAAGCTTTCTTT
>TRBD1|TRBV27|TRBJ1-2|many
CASSPWDRASNYGYTF
TGTGCCAGCAGTCCTTGGGACAGAGCCTCCAACTATGGCTACACCTTC
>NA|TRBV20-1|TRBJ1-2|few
CSAWDHQAGYTF
TGCAGTGCTTGGGACCACCAGGCTGGCTACACCTTC
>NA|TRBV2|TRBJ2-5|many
CASSGGRPQETQYF
TGTGCCAGCAGTGGGGGACGGCCACAAGAGACCCAGTACTTC
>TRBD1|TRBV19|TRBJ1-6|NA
CASSRGTAFNSPLHF
TGTGCCAGTTCCCGTGGGACAGCTTTTAATTCACCCCTCCACTTT
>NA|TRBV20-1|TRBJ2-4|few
CSAREPDKNIQYF
TGCAGTGCTAGAGAACCGGACAAAAACATTCAGTACTTC
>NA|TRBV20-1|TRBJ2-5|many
CSARGGPQETQYF
TGCAGTGCGAGGGGGGGACCCCAAGAGACCCAGTACTTC
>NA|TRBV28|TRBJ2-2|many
CASSAFRDTGELFF
TGTGCCAGCAGTGCATTCAGGGACACCGGGGAGCTGTTTTTT
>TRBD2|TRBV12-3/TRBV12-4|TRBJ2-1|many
CASSLTGSGRMANEQFF
TGTGCCAGCAGTTTAACTGGAAGCGGGAGAATGGCAAATGAGCAGTTCTTC
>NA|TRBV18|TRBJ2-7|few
CASSPTEGFYEQYF
TGTGCCAGCTCACCAACAGAGGGGTTCTACGAGCAGTACTTC
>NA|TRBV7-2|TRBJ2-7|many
CASSSQQARRYEQYF
TGTGCCAGCAGCTCGCAACAGGCCAGGCGATACGAGCAGTACTTC
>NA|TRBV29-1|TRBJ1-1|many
CSVEAGILVTEAFF
TGCAGCGTTGAAGCCGGGATCTTAGTCACTGAAGCTTTCTTT
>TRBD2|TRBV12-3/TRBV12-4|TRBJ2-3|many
CASSVAGDRTDTQYF
TGTGCCAGCAGCGTAGCGGGAGACCGCACAGATACGCAGTATTTT
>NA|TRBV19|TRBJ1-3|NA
CASSISPTGGNTIYF
TGTGCCAGTAGTATAAGCCCCACAGGGGGAAACACCATATATTTT
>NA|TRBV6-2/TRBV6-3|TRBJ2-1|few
CASSFRLSSYNEQFF
TGTGCCAGCAGTTTCCGTCTCAGCTCCTACAATGAGCAGTTCTTC